A single sample gave rise to the 31 T cell receptor beta chains below, sequenced in a study of neurological immune-mediated disorders. MiXCR was run by TCRdb on the 5' RACE reads, yielding one entry per CDR3 protein. Here the sample spans about 66,000 distinct CDR3 sequences, 4.5% being singletons. Sequenced material: PBMCs. The receptors come from a man younger than 40 with multiple sclerosis.

There are many counts of this clonotype. The rearrangement joins TRBV5-1 to TRBJ1-6, with no clear D. Germline-derived CDR1 and CDR2 are SGHRS and YFSETQ. The CDR3 has 16 amino acids. Trimming took off 4 bases at V and 2 bases at J, with 13 bases between the two ends. CDR3 in DNA: TGCGCCAGCAGCCTAAGATCGTCAGCCTATAATTCACCCCTCCACTTT. It encodes CASSLRSSAYNSPLHF.

This clonotype was seen at least ten times. The rearrangement uses TRBV12-3 or TRBV12-4 and TRBJ1-3; D call uncertain. CDR3 size: 17 residues. V was clipped by 1 base and J by 0 bases, with 13 bases between them. The CDR3 reads CASSLVSLRVSGNTIYF. For the CDR3, the DNA is TGTGCCAGCAGTTTAGTTTCATTACGGGTCTCTGGAAACACCATATATTTT.

This clonotype has ten or more counts. V gene TRBV7-6 combines with J gene TRBJ2-7, with a weak D call TRBD1 (5 bases). CDR3 length: 14 amino acids. V lost 1 base and J 5 bases, leaving 12 bases between the germline ends. Per germline, CDR1 SGHVS and CDR2 FNYEAQ. The CDR3 protein is CASSLEPGIHEQYF. The CDR3 DNA sequence: TGTGCCAGCAGCTTAGAACCAGGGATCCACGAGCAGTACTTC.

This clonotype appeared a few times. The chain couples TRBV5-1 to TRBJ2-3; 8 bases agree with TRBD1. The CDR3 length is 16 residues. Germline CDR1 and CDR2: SGHRS and YFSETQ. V shed 4 bases, J shed 0 bases, and the junction held 7 bases outside the gene matches. The CDR3 coding sequence is TGCGCCAGCAGCGTAATGGGACAGGCGAGCACAGATACGCAGTATTTT. Residues: CASSVMGQASTDTQYF.

The chain couples TRBV20-1 to TRBJ1-3; D not resolved. Looked up from germline, CDR1 is DFQATT and CDR2 is SNEGSKA (reference sequence). This CDR3 has 11 residues. Trimming took 6 bases from V and 4 from J, leaving 7 bases between them. The CDR3 spells CSATWGNTIYF. The CDR3 nucleotides read TGCAGTGCCACTTGGGGAAACACCATATATTTT.

This clonotype was observed at least ten times. This rearrangement joins TRBV29-1 to TRBJ2-1, with 9 bases aligning to TRBD1. Germline CDR1 and CDR2: SQVTM and ANQGSEA. The V gene end was trimmed by 7 bases and the J gene end by 0 bases; junction bases not matched to a gene: 4. CDR3 length: 14 residues. This chain's CDR3 is CSAGQGISYNEQFF. CDR3 in DNA: TGCAGCGCCGGACAGGGGATCTCCTACAATGAGCAGTTCTTC.

This clonotype was found many times. The chain employs TRBV6-5 and TRBJ2-7, with D possibly TRBD1 on 5 matching bases. The CDR3 sequence is 11 residues long. From germline, CDR1 is MNHEY and CDR2 SVGAGI. The CDR3 region has the DNA TGTGCTACCAGGGTATACTACGAGCAGTACTTC. This encodes CATRVYYEQYF.

This clonotype has at least ten counts. The chain carries TRBV12-3 or TRBV12-4 and TRBJ1-5, with D hard to call. This CDR3 comprises 15 residues. Trimming stripped 3 bases from V and 0 bases from J, with 9 bases between. The DNA of the CDR3 is TGTGCCAGCAGTTTGCGGGGTCTTAGCAATCAGCCCCAGCATTTT. It specifies CASSLRGLSNQPQHF.

This clonotype was detected many times. V is TRBV27 and J is TRBJ2-4; 12 nucleotides align to TRBD2. CDR1 and CDR2 (germline): MNHEY, SMNVEV (reference sequence). The CDR3 is 15 residues long. V dropped 6 bases and J dropped 3; count of bases not matched to a gene: 3. CDR3: CASSPSGGDKNIQYF. CDR3 in DNA: TGTGCCAGCAGCCCTAGCGGGGGGGACAAAAACATTCAGTACTTC.

In its sample, this clonotype was seen many times. Possible read error: a much larger clone is one base away. The rearrangement links TRBV20-1 to TRBJ1-2, with D perhaps matching TRBD1 (5 bases). Trimming pared 5 bases from V and 8 bases from J, leaving 18 bases between. Germline assignment: CDR1 DFQATT and CDR2 SNEGSKA (reference sequence). This CDR3 has 13 residues. The CDR3 here is CSASRKPREGYTF. In nucleotides, the CDR3 is TGCAGTGCTTCTAGAAAGCCCAGGGAGGGCTACACCTTC.

This clonotype was recorded many times. The V gene is TRBV12-3 or TRBV12-4, the J gene TRBJ2-3; no firm D call. Trimming pared 2 bases from V and 0 bases from J, leaving 9 bases between. The CDR3 runs to 15 residues. The CDR3 spells CASSLTGPSTDTQYF. DNA for the CDR3: TGTGCCAGCAGTTTAACGGGCCCTAGCACAGATACGCAGTATTTT.

This clonotype was counted at least ten times. This chain connects TRBV5-1 to TRBJ1-4, with D uncertain. V dropped 0 bases and J dropped 4 bases, with 10 bases sitting between them. The germline gives CDR1 SGHRS, CDR2 YFSETQ. CDR3 length: 15 amino acids. The CDR3 nucleotides are TGCGCCAGCAGCTTGGAACCGGCCGGTAATGAAAAACTGTTTTTT. This encodes CASSLEPAGNEKLFF.

This clonotype was recorded at least ten times. The genes are TRBV7-2 and TRBJ2-1; D unclear. V shed 8 bases and J shed 5 bases, with 16 bases lying between them. The V gene's germline CDR1 is SGHTA and CDR2 FQGNSA. This CDR3 contains 14 residues. DNA of the CDR3: TGTGCCAGCGGCAAGCAGGTCGGCCACAATGAGCAGTTCTTC. Protein product: CASGKQVGHNEQFF.

This clonotype was observed a few times. J is TRBJ2-2 and V is TRBV7-2; 10 bases fit TRBD2. This CDR3 has 16 residues. J lost 4 bases, V lost 4 bases, and 6 bases had no gene match. CDR1 is SGHTA, CDR2 FQGNSA, per germline. The CDR3 DNA sequence: TGTGCCAGCAGCTCTGGACTAGCGGCCTTCACCGGGGAGCTGTTTTTT. This sequence encodes CASSSGLAAFTGELFF.

This chain connects TRBV20-1 to TRBJ2-3, with 7 bases fitting TRBD1. CDR1 DFQATT and CDR2 SNEGSKA come from the germline V gene (reference sequence). V shed 8 bases and J 0 bases; nucleotides not matched to a gene: 8. The CDR3 totals 14 residues. DNA for the CDR3: TGCAGTTCGCCTGGGACAGTAAGCACAGATACGCAGTATTTT. This sequence encodes CSSPGTVSTDTQYF.

Ten or more counts support this clonotype. The chain has TRBV20-1 and TRBJ2-1; the D gene is possibly TRBD2 (6 bases). The CDR3 runs 14 residues. Between the trimmed V and J ends, which lost 6 bases and 7 bases, there was a span of 19 bases. CDR1 and CDR2 (germline): DFQATT, SNEGSKA (reference sequence). Here the CDR3 DNA reads TGCAGTGCCCCCAGTGGGGGACTCGGGAATGAGCAGTTCTTC. As protein: CSAPSGGLGNEQFF.

This clonotype was observed at least ten times. The chain couples TRBV7-2 to TRBJ2-7, with TRBD2 identical over 10 bases. CDR1 SGHTA and CDR2 FQGNSA come from the germline V gene. This CDR3 contains 19 residues. V was clipped by 3 bases and J by 0 bases; unmatched bases: 14. The CDR3 DNA reads as TGTGCCAGCAGCTTTTCGTCCTTAGCGGGGGGCCGGAGCTCCTACGAGCAGTACTTC. Translating gives CASSFSSLAGGRSSYEQYF.

Ten or more counts support this clonotype. The rearrangement joins TRBV20-1 to TRBJ1-1, with TRBD1 identical over 8 bases. The CDR3 covers 14 residues. Germline assignment: CDR1 DFQATT and CDR2 SNEGSKA (reference sequence). After removal of 5 bases from V and 1 base from J, the junction contained 6 bases not matched to a gene. The DNA for the CDR3 is TGCAGTGCTCTGACCGGACAGGGGAACACTGAAGCTTTCTTT. Residues: CSALTGQGNTEAFF.

There are many counts of this clonotype. This rearrangement joins TRBV12-3 or TRBV12-4 to TRBJ1-1; unclear D gene. Trimming removed 1 base at V and 5 bases at J, with 11 bases between. This CDR3 is built from 14 residues. The CDR3 region is CASSLDGSLTEAFF. The DNA of the CDR3 is TGTGCCAGCAGTTTAGACGGGTCGTTAACTGAAGCTTTCTTT.

This clonotype was found many times. The chain combines TRBV12-3 or TRBV12-4 with TRBJ1-1; possibly TRBD1 for D (6 bases). The CDR3 totals 14 residues. Trimming pared 5 bases from V and 3 bases from J, leaving 13 bases between. The CDR3 bases are TGTGCCAGCAGTGCAAACAGGGTACACACTGAAGCTTTCTTT. Protein product: CASSANRVHTEAFF.

This clonotype was seen ten or more times. The rearrangement joins TRBV5-1 to TRBJ2-5; D is possibly TRBD2 (6 bases). Trimming took off 4 bases at V and 3 bases at J, with 13 bases between the two ends. Germline V gene sequence: CDR1 SGHRS, CDR2 YFSETQ. This CDR3 has 14 amino acids. The CDR3 bases are TGCGCCAGCAGCCCCCAGGGCGGGAAAGAGACCCAGTACTTC. Translating gives CASSPQGGKETQYF.

Ten or more counts support this clonotype. The chain links TRBV4-1 to TRBJ2-3; D unclear. V lost 2 bases and J lost 0, with 15 bases in between. This CDR3 comprises 17 residues. Germline V CDR1 and CDR2: MGHRA, YSYEKL. CDR3 amino acids: CASSQRADLYSTDTQYF. CDR3 DNA sequence: TGCGCCAGCAGCCAAAGGGCAGACTTATATAGCACAGATACGCAGTATTTT.

This clonotype came up many times. The J gene is TRBJ1-2, the V gene TRBV6-5; D gene unclear. The CDR3 consists of 13 residues. CDR1 MNHEY and CDR2 SVGAGI come from the germline V gene. The V and J ends lost 6 bases and 6 bases respectively, with 14 bases between them. The CDR3 DNA sequence: TGTGCCAGCAGGACTACCCTCGCCCATGGCTACACCTTC. This sequence encodes CASRTTLAHGYTF.

This clonotype has only a few counts. A read error may produce the germline difference seen at one junction end. This chain links TRBV6-5 with TRBJ2-2, with D possibly matching TRBD2 (5 bases). From germline, CDR1 is MNHEY and CDR2 SVGAGI. The CDR3 is 14 amino acids. CDR3 sequence: CASSYSANTGEQFF. The CDR3 region has the DNA TGTGCCAGCAGTTACTCGGCGAACACCGGGGAGCAGTTTTTT.

This clonotype was picked up many times. The J gene is TRBJ1-1, the V gene TRBV5-1; no firm D call. The CDR3 spans 18 residues. CDR1 and CDR2 from the germline V gene are SGHRS and YFSETQ. V dropped 0 bases and J dropped 0 bases, with 18 bases sitting between them. The CDR3 is CASSLGNILGAMNTEAFF. In DNA, the CDR3 is TGCGCCAGCAGCTTGGGGAACATTCTTGGAGCGATGAACACTGAAGCTTTCTTT.

The V and J genes are TRBV20-1 and TRBJ2-1; TRBD2 matches at 11 bases. V trimming: 6 bases; J trimming: 2 bases; junction bases outside the gene matches: 6. Germline V gives CDR1 DFQATT, CDR2 SNEGSKA (reference sequence). This CDR3 has 15 amino acids. The CDR3 nucleotides are TGCAGTGCGGAGCTAGCGGGGGGACCCTACAATGAGCAGTTCTTC. It yields the protein CSAELAGGPYNEQFF.

This clonotype has a handful of counts. CDR3: CSAGQGVGYEQYF. The DNA for the CDR3 is TGCAGTGCCGGACAGGGGGTCGGCTACGAGCAGTACTTC. The rearrangement uses TRBV20-1 and TRBJ2-7; TRBD1 aligns across 10 bases. From germline, CDR1 is DFQATT and CDR2 SNEGSKA (reference sequence). The CDR3 covers 13 residues. Unmatched junction bases numbered 5, after V lost 6 bases and J lost 3 bases.

This clonotype was seen a handful of times. This rearrangement joins TRBV4-1 to TRBJ1-5, with 8 bases matching TRBD1. CDR3 length: 17 residues. Germline V lookup: CDR1 MGHRA, CDR2 YSYEKL. With 6 bases clipped from V and 2 bases from J, the junction kept 12 bases outside the gene matches. In DNA, the CDR3 is TGCGCCAGCAGTCCCGTCAGACAGGGGACTGGCAATCAGCCCCAGCATTTT. As protein: CASSPVRQGTGNQPQHF.

The table lists this clonotype with many counts. Relative to the germline gene, one junction end is altered; a read error may explain this. The chain joins TRBV3-1 to TRBJ1-6; D possibly corresponds to TRBD1 (5 bases). Germline CDR1 and CDR2: LGHDT and YNNKEL (reference sequence). This CDR3 spans 15 amino acids. The DNA of the CDR3 is TGTGCCAGCAGCCAAGGATCAGGGATCGATTCACCCCTCAACTTT. This encodes CASSQGSGIDSPLNF.

This clonotype was picked up many times. V usage is TRBV7-8 and J usage is TRBJ1-1; D gene unclear. Trimming cost V 5 bases and J 0 bases, with 10 bases left between them. This CDR3 comprises 14 residues. Germline loops: CDR1 SGHVS, CDR2 FQNEAQ. CDR3 nucleotide sequence: TGTGCCAGCAGCCCAGGACGGGTGAACACTGAAGCTTTCTTT. The encoded protein is CASSPGRVNTEAFF.

This clonotype was picked up many times. This rearrangement joins TRBV5-1 to TRBJ1-2, with 9 positions matching TRBD1. From germline, CDR1 is SGHRS and CDR2 YFSETQ. J was trimmed by 8 bases and V by 0 bases; bases with no gene match: 8. This CDR3 has 15 amino acids. The DNA of the CDR3 is TGCGCCAGCAGCTTGGCCTCTACAGGGGGCTACGGCTACACCTTC. Translation gives CASSLASTGGYGYTF.